This TCR beta chain emerged from a study of cytomegalovirus exposure and HLA in healthy donors. Trimming removed 1 base at V and 5 bases at J, with 11 bases between. The CDR3 contains 14 residues. The germline V gene has CDR1 SGHDN and CDR2 FVKESK. The PCR ran on 60 Vbeta and 13 Jbeta primers. The protocol was immunoSEQ multiplex PCR, while the TCRdb copy is restricted to in-frame clones and leaves out a portion. The table has around 190,000 clones, approximately 80% seen once; the top ten hold about 0.5%. The sample comprised PBMCs. This TCR was sampled from a woman between 45 and 60 years old in good health and CMV-seronegative. The V and J genes are TRBV14 and TRBJ1-1; TRBD1 is a possible D gene (5 bases). CDR3 loop: CASSQVVGRTEAFF. In DNA form, the CDR3 reads TGTGCCAGCAGCCAAGTTGTGGGGCGAACTGAAGCTTTCTTT. The full variable domain, in which reference TRBV14 and TRBJ1-1 provide the parts outside the CDR3, is EAGVTQFPSHSVIEKGQTVTLRCDPISGHDNLYWYRRVMGKEIKFLLHFVKESKQDESGMPNNRFLAERTGGTYSTLKVQPAELEDSGVYFCASSQVVGRTEAFFGQGTRLTVV.